Shown below are 27 T cell receptor beta chains from a single sample sequenced in a study of shared clonotypes between healthy human individuals. Assay used: immunoSEQ multiplex PCR; TCRdb lists only in-frame clones, some missing. Of more than 450,000 clones listed, 79% are singletons. The sequenced material came from PBMCs. Receptors originate from a woman in her forties in good health. Some clones in this sample may be carry-over from other donors' samples.

This clone came up once. The rearrangement uses TRBV15 and TRBJ2-3, with D possibly matching TRBD2 (6 bases). The CDR3 is made up of 16 amino acids. Per germline, CDR1 LNHNV and CDR2 YYDKDF (reference sequence). V lost 2 bases, J lost 4 bases, and 16 bases lay in between. CDR3 protein: CATSRFPLRLADTQYF. The DNA of the CDR3 is TGTGCCACCAGCAGATTCCCTCTTAGACTAGCAGATACGCAGTATTTT.

The chain carries TRBV15 and TRBJ1-5; D possibly corresponds to TRBD1 (6 bases). V dropped 3 bases and J dropped 0 bases, with 18 bases sitting between them. The CDR3 contains 18 residues. Germline lookup yields CDR1 LNHNV and CDR2 YYDKDF (reference sequence). CDR3 DNA sequence: TGTGCCACCAGCAGTACTTACAGGGACGGGATTAGCAATCAGCCCCAGCATTTT. Translated: CATSSTYRDGISNQPQHF.

The chain links TRBV7-2 to TRBJ1-1; possible D gene TRBD1, 5 bases. The CDR3 is 12 residues long. Trimming shortened V by 6 bases and J by 11 bases, and 16 bases separated the two germline ends. The germline gives CDR1 SGHTA, CDR2 FQGNSA. CDR3 sequence reads: CASRQEGGEAFF. The CDR3 DNA is TGTGCCAGCAGACAAGAAGGAGGGGAGGCTTTCTTT.

The chain has TRBV7-9 and TRBJ2-7; 7 bases match TRBD1. The V and J ends lost 5 bases and 2 bases, in that order; junction bases with no gene match: 6. The CDR3 sequence is 14 residues long. CDR1 is SEHNR, CDR2 FQNEAQ, per germline (reference sequence). CDR3 DNA: TGTGCCAGCAGCCCCCAAACAGGGGCCTACGAGCAGTACTTC. This sequence encodes CASSPQTGAYEQYF.

The chain has TRBV10-1 and TRBJ1-5, with D possibly being TRBD1 (6 bases). This CDR3 contains 14 residues. Germline V CDR1 and CDR2: WNHNN, SYGVQD (reference sequence). Trimming left V 9 bases short and J 5 bases short, with 17 bases between. The CDR3 DNA reads TGCGCCAGTCGGCAGGGAAGGGGGTATCAGCCCCAGCATTTT. It codes for CASRQGRGYQPQHF.

The chain joins TRBV15 to TRBJ2-3, with D unclear. With 3 bases removed from V and 2 bases from J, the gap between germline ends came to 15 bases. The CDR3 runs to 16 residues. CDR1 and CDR2 (germline): LNHNV, YYDKDF (reference sequence). In DNA form, the CDR3 reads TGTGCCACCAGCAGCCCTGAGCGAGCCCACACAGATACGCAGTATTTT. This sequence encodes CATSSPERAHTDTQYF.

The table lists this clone with a few counts. This chain uses TRBV19 with TRBJ2-7; TRBD1 matches 7 bases. V trimming: 5 bases; J trimming: 1 base; junction bases outside the gene matches: 17. Germline assignment: CDR1 LNHDA and CDR2 SQIVND (reference sequence). The CDR3 extends over 18 amino acids. CDR3 sequence: CASSPRGQALSLSYEQYF. The CDR3 region has the DNA TGTGCCAGTAGTCCCCGAGGACAGGCCTTATCTCTTTCCTACGAGCAGTACTTC.

Worth noting for this clone: The same CDR3 also results from other DNA sequences found in this sample. CDR3 loop: CASSLGTDTQYF. CDR3 DNA: TGTGCCAGCAGCTTAGGCACAGATACGCAGTATTTT. The V and J genes are TRBV7-2 and TRBJ2-3; D call uncertain. V was shortened by 1 base and J by 1 base, with 0 bases between the two germline ends. Germline assignment: CDR1 SGHTA and CDR2 FQGNSA. The CDR3 has 12 residues. The whole variable domain, filled in from reference TRBV7-2 and TRBJ2-3, reads GAGVSQSPSNKVTEKGKDVELRCDPISGHTALYWYRQSLGQGLEFLIYFQGNSAPDKSGLPSDRFSAERTGGSVSTLTIQRTQQEDSAVYLCASSLGTDTQYFGPGTRLTVL.

This rearrangement joins TRBV7-3 to TRBJ2-1, with D possibly being TRBD1 (6 bases). This CDR3 contains 11 residues. Trimming shortened V by 6 bases and J by 10 bases, and 10 bases separated the two germline ends. CDR1 is SGHTA, CDR2 FQGTGA, per germline. The CDR3 nucleotides are TGTGCCAGCAGTTCCGGGACAGAGCAGTTCTTC. Translated, it gives CASSSGTEQFF.

The chain couples TRBV7-3 to TRBJ2-3; tentatively, D is TRBD2 (5 bases). Germline assignment: CDR1 SGHTA and CDR2 FQGTGA. Trimming pared 4 bases from V and 3 bases from J, leaving 17 bases between. The length of the CDR3 is 16 residues. CDR3 sequence reads: CASSSGLPVLTDTQYF. CDR3 coding DNA: TGTGCCAGCAGCTCAGGACTCCCTGTACTTACAGATACGCAGTATTTT.

As for this clone: Given a much more abundant clone one base away, this may be a read error. This chain connects TRBV5-4 to TRBJ1-2; weak D call: TRBD1 (5 bases). Trimming pared 4 bases from V and 4 bases from J, leaving 11 bases between. CDR1 and CDR2 from the germline V gene are SGHNT and YYREEE (reference sequence). This CDR3 has 13 amino acids. CDR3 loop: CASSQDIGYGYTF. The CDR3 DNA reads TGTGCCAGCAGCCAGGACATCGGCTATGGCTACACCTTC.

The sample holds many counts of this clone. This chain joins TRBV11-2 and TRBJ2-7; 7 bases line up with TRBD2. CDR1 and CDR2 (germline): SGHAT, FQNNGV. CDR3 length: 14 residues. The trim removed 5 bases at V and 9 bases at J, leaving 13 bases unmatched. The CDR3 sequence is CASSPGLGGGVQYF. DNA for the CDR3: TGTGCCAGCAGCCCAGGACTGGGGGGGGGAGTGCAGTACTTC.

J is TRBJ2-5 and V is TRBV11-2, with D perhaps TRBD1 or TRBD2 (5 bases each). The CDR3 runs 15 residues. Deletions cut 7 bases from V and 4 bases from J, with 19 bases between. From germline, CDR1 is SGHAT and CDR2 FQNNGV. CDR3 region: CASNFGDPGLETQYF. The CDR3 bases are TGTGCCAGCAATTTCGGGGACCCAGGGTTAGAGACCCAGTACTTC.

The rearrangement joins TRBV2 to TRBJ2-3; a weak D match, TRBD2 (7 bases). V shed 6 bases and J shed 2 bases, with 18 bases lying between them. The CDR3 runs 16 residues. Germline CDR1 reads SNHLY; CDR2 reads FYNNEI. The CDR3 DNA reads as TGTGCCAGCAGCCGGGACTACAGGGCCTCCACAGATACGCAGTATTTT. This translates into CASSRDYRASTDTQYF.

This rearrangement joins TRBV4-1 to TRBJ2-5; 12 positions agree with TRBD2. Germline V lookup: CDR1 MGHRA, CDR2 YSYEKL. The V and J ends lost 1 base and 5 bases, in that order; junction bases with no gene match: 5. The CDR3 has 16 residues. DNA of the CDR3: TGCGCCAGCAGCCAAGTGTGGACTAGCGGGAAGGAGACCCAGTACTTC. This codes for CASSQVWTSGKETQYF.

In its sample, this clone was seen a few times. The genes are TRBV7-2 and TRBJ2-2; 8 bases align to TRBD2. Germline V gene lookup returns CDR1 SGHTA and CDR2 FQGNSA. The CDR3 has 16 amino acids. Trimming took 5 bases from V and 5 from J; bases not matched to a gene: 10. In DNA, the CDR3 is TGTGCCAGCAGCCTCTCAGCGGGAGTGCGGACCGGGGAGCTGTTTTTT. Encoded protein: CASSLSAGVRTGELFF. Based on the CDR3 plus reference TRBV7-2 and TRBJ2-2, the full variable domain is GAGVSQSPSNKVTEKGKDVELRCDPISGHTALYWYRQSLGQGLEFLIYFQGNSAPDKSGLPSDRFSAERTGGSVSTLTIQRTQQEDSAVYLCASSLSAGVRTGELFFGEGSRLTVL.

This clone was observed once. DNA of the CDR3: TGTGCCAGCAGCAAAGACGTCGGGACCTCCTACAATGAGCAGTTCTTC. This sequence encodes CASSKDVGTSYNEQFF. This rearrangement joins TRBV21-1 to TRBJ2-1. TRBV21-1 constitutes a pseudogene. The CDR3 runs to 16 residues.

The gene calls are TRBV5-8 and TRBJ2-6; TRBD1 might be the D (6 bases). The CDR3 is 17 amino acids. With 0 bases removed from V and 0 bases from J, the gap between germline ends came to 10 bases. Per germline, CDR1 SGHTS and CDR2 YDEGEE. CDR3 coding DNA: TGTGCCAGCAGCTTGGGACAGGTGAACTCTGGGGCCAACGTCCTGACTTTC. It codes for CASSLGQVNSGANVLTF.

The V gene is TRBV5-1, the J gene TRBJ2-7; 9 bases line up with TRBD1. Germline V lookup: CDR1 SGHRS, CDR2 YFSETQ. The ends lost 1 base at V and 4 bases at J; junction bases unmatched: 6. This CDR3 region has 15 residues. The CDR3, as DNA: TGCGCCAGCAGCTTGACGACAGGGGGTCTTTACGAGCAGTACTTC. Translation: CASSLTTGGLYEQYF.

The chain is built from TRBV28 and TRBJ1-2; no clear D. From germline, CDR1 is MDHEN and CDR2 SYDVKM. The V and J ends lost 2 bases and 7 bases respectively, with 8 bases between them. This CDR3 region has 12 residues. DNA of the CDR3: TGTGCCAGCAGTTTAAACCCTGTTGGCTACACCTTC. As protein: CASSLNPVGYTF.

A few counts support this clone. V usage is TRBV10-3 and J usage is TRBJ2-3; no definite D call. Germline assignment: CDR1 ENHRY and CDR2 SYGVKD. V dropped 7 bases and J dropped 4 bases, with 9 bases sitting between them. The length of the CDR3 is 12 residues. CDR3 nucleotide sequence: TGTGCCATCAAGACGAATCCAGATACGCAGTATTTT. Amino acids: CAIKTNPDTQYF.

The chain has TRBV7-9 and TRBJ1-1; the D is unclear. Trimming left V 3 bases short and J 0 bases short, with 14 bases between. Germline V gene sequence: CDR1 SEHNR, CDR2 FQNEAQ (reference sequence). The CDR3 is made up of 16 amino acids. In DNA form, the CDR3 reads TGTGCCAGCAGCTTCGAGGTAGATAAAATGAACACTGAAGCTTTCTTT. Translating gives CASSFEVDKMNTEAFF.

V and J are TRBV10-3 and TRBJ2-7; 8 bases fit TRBD1. The V and J ends lost 7 bases and 3 bases, in that order; junction bases with no gene match: 5. The CDR3 length is 13 residues. Germline lookup yields CDR1 ENHRY and CDR2 SYGVKD. In DNA, the CDR3 is TGTGCCATCACGGACAGGGAAGGCTACGAGCAGTACTTC. Translating it yields CAITDREGYEQYF.

The chain joins TRBV6-5 to TRBJ1-2, with a tentative D call TRBD1 (5 bases). The CDR3 spans 13 residues. Germline V lookup: CDR1 MNHEY, CDR2 SVGAGI. V lost 4 bases to trimming and J lost 14 bases, with 20 bases between them. This CDR3 reads CASSSVAQAGRTF. Written as DNA, the CDR3 is TGTGCCAGCAGTTCAGTGGCACAGGCCGGCAGGACCTTC.

V gene TRBV10-3 combines with J gene TRBJ2-2; TRBD2 might be the D (6 bases). The CDR3 runs to 17 residues. Germline CDR1 ENHRY, CDR2 SYGVKD. V was cut by 2 bases and J by 6 bases, with 19 bases left in between. The CDR3, as DNA: TGTGCCATCAGTGAGATTAGGTGGGAGGACCCCCCCGGGGAGCTGTTTTTT. Translated, it gives CAISEIRWEDPPGELFF.

This clone was seen a single time. One junction end does not reproduce the germline sequence, and a read error may be involved. The CDR3: CASSLVTGTLASF. The CDR3 DNA reads as TGTGCCAGCAGCTTGGTGACCGGGACGCTAGCTAGCTTC. This rearrangement joins TRBV5-6 to TRBJ2-7; D may be TRBD1 or TRBD2 (5 bases each). The V gene's germline CDR1 is SGHDT and CDR2 YYEEEE. The CDR3 runs 13 residues.

V gene TRBV9 combines with J gene TRBJ2-7; D call uncertain. CDR3 length: 14 residues. Per the germline V gene, CDR1 is SGDLS and CDR2 is YYNGEE. Trimming pared 0 bases from V and 1 base from J, leaving 8 bases between. The CDR3 DNA follows: TGTGCCAGCAGCGTAGAGGTCGGTTCCTACGAGCAGTACTTC. This gives the protein CASSVEVGSYEQYF.